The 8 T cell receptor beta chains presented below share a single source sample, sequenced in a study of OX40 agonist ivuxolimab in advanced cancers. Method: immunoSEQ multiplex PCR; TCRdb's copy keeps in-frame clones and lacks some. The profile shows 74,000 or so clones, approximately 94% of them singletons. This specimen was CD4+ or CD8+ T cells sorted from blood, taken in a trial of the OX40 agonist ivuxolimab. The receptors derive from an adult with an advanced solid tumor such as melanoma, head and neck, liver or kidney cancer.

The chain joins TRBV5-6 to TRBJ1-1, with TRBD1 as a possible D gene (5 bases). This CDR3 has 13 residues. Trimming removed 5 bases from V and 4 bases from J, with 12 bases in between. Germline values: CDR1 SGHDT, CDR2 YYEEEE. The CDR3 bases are TGTGCCAGCAGTGGAACGGGGGTCACTGAAGCTTTCTTT. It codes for CASSGTGVTEAFF.

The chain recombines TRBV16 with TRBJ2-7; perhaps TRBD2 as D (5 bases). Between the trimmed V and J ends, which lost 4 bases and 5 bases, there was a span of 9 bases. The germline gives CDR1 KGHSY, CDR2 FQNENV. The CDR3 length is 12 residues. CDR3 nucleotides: TGTGCCAGCAGCCCGTCGCGGGACGAGCAGTACTTC. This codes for CASSPSRDEQYF.

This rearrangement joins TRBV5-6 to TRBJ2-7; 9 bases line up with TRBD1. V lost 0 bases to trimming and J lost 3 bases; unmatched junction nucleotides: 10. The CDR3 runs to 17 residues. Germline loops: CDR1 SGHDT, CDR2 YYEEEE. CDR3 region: CASSLAGLGTGIYEQYF. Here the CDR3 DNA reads TGTGCCAGCAGCTTGGCGGGACTTGGGACAGGGATCTACGAGCAGTACTTC.

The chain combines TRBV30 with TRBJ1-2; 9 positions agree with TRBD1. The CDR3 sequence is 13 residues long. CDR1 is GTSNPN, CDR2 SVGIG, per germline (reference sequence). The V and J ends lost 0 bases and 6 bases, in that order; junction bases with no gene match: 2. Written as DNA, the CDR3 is TGTGCCTGGAGTGTCTGGACAGGGGATGGCTACACCTTC. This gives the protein CAWSVWTGDGYTF. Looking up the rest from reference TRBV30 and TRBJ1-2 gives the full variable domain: SQTIHQWPATLVQPVGSPLSLECTVEGTSNPNLYWYRQAAGRGLQLLFYSVGIGQISSEVPQNLSASRPQDRQFILSSKKLLLSDSGFYLCAWSVWTGDGYTFGSGTRLTVV.

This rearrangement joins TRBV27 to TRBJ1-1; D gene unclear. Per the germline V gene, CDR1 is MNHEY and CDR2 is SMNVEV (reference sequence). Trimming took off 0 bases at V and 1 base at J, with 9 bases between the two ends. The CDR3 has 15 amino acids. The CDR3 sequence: CASSLSIVQNTEAFF. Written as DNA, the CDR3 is TGTGCCAGCAGTTTATCCATTGTCCAGAACACTGAAGCTTTCTTT.

As DNA, the CDR3 is TGTGCCAGCAGTTCCGCTAGGACAGGCAGCACAGATACGCAGTATTTT. Protein: CASSSARTGSTDTQYF. The chain links TRBV27 to TRBJ2-3, with 7 bases that match TRBD1. Trimming removed 4 bases from V and 0 bases from J; junction bases left unmatched: 7. CDR3 length: 16 residues. Germline assignment: CDR1 MNHEY and CDR2 SMNVEV (reference sequence).

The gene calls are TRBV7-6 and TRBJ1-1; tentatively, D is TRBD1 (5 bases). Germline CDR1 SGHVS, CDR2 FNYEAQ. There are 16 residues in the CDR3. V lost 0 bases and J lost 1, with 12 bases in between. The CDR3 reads CASSLAIGATNTEAFF. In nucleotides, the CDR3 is TGTGCCAGCAGCTTAGCGATAGGGGCGACGAACACTGAAGCTTTCTTT.

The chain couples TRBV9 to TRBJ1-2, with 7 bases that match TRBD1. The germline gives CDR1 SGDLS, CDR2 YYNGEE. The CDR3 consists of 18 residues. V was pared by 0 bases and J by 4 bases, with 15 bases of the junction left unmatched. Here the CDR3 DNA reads TGTGCCAGCAGCGTAGCTGGGCAGGGGGAACTGTTGGGCTATGGCTACACCTTC. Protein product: CASSVAGQGELLGYGYTF.